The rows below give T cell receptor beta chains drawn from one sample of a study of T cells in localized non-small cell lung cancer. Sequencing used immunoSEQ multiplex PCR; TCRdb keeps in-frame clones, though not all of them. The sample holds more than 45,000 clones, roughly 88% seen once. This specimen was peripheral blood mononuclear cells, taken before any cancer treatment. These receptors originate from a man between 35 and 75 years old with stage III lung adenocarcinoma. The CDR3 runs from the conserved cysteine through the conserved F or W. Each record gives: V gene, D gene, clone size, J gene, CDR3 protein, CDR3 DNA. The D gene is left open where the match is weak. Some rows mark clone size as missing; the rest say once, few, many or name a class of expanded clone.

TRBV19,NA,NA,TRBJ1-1,CASRGPKNTEAFF,TGTGCCAGTAGAGGACCTAAGAACACTGAAGCTTTCTTT
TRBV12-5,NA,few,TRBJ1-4,CASGLVGRGNEKLFF,TGTGCTAGTGGTTTGGTAGGCAGGGGTAATGAAAAACTGTTTTTT
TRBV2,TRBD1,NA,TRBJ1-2,CASSETGTNYGYTF,TGTGCCAGCAGTGAGACAGGGACCAACTATGGCTACACCTTC
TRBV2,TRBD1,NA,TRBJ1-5,CASSEGTAYSNQPQHF,TGTGCCAGCAGTGAGGGGACAGCTTATAGCAATCAGCCCCAGCATTTT
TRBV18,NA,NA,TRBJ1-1,CASSPGTLNTEAFF,TGTGCCAGCTCACCCGGGACATTGAACACTGAAGCTTTCTTT
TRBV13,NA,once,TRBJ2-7,CASSGDRSYEQYF,TGTGCCAGCTCGGGGGACAGATCCTACGAGCAGTACTTC
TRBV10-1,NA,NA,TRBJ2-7,CASSESRAIYEQYF,TGCGCCAGCAGTGAGTCTAGGGCTATCTACGAGCAGTACTTC
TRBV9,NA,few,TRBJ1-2,CASSVAEGTNSGYTF,TGTGCCAGCAGCGTAGCGGAGGGGACAAACTCGGGCTACACCTTC
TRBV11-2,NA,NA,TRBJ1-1,CASSPAEGGITEAFF,TGTGCCAGCAGCCCCGCGGAGGGAGGCATCACTGAAGCTTTCTTT
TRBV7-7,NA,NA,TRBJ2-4,CASSPQGGNIQYF,TGTGCCAGCAGCCCCCAGGGGGGAAACATTCAGTACTTC
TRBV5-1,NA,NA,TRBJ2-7,CASSLNLYEQYF,TGCGCCAGCAGCTTGAATTTGTACGAGCAGTACTTC
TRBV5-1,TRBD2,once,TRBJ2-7,CASSTSGLYEQYF,TGCGCCAGCTCGACTAGCGGGCTTTACGAGCAGTACTTC
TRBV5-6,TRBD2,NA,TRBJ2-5,CASSFTPGLAGAEGETQYF,TGTGCCAGCAGCTTCACCCCTGGACTAGCGGGAGCGGAGGGGGAGACCCAGTACTTC
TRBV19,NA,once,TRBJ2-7,CASSEDSRYEQYF,TGTGCCAGTAGTGAGGACAGCCGATACGAGCAGTACTTC
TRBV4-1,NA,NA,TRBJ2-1,CASSQGGSYNEQFF,TGCGCCAGCAGCCAAGGAGGGTCCTACAATGAGCAGTTCTTC
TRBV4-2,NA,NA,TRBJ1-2,CASSQPGTKNYGYTF,TGTGCCAGCAGCCAGCCGGGAACGAAGAACTATGGCTACACCTTC
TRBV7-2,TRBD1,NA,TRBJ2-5,CASSPKGQQETQYF,TGTGCCAGCAGCCCAAAGGGACAGCAAGAGACCCAGTACTTC
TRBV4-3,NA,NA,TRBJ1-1,CASSQESGRHSEAFF,TGCGCCAGCAGCCAAGAATCGGGACGACATTCTGAAGCTTTCTTT
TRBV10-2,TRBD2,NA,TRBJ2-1,CASVISGSSGSYNEQFF,TGCGCCAGCGTTATCAGCGGGAGTTCCGGGTCCTACAATGAGCAGTTCTTC